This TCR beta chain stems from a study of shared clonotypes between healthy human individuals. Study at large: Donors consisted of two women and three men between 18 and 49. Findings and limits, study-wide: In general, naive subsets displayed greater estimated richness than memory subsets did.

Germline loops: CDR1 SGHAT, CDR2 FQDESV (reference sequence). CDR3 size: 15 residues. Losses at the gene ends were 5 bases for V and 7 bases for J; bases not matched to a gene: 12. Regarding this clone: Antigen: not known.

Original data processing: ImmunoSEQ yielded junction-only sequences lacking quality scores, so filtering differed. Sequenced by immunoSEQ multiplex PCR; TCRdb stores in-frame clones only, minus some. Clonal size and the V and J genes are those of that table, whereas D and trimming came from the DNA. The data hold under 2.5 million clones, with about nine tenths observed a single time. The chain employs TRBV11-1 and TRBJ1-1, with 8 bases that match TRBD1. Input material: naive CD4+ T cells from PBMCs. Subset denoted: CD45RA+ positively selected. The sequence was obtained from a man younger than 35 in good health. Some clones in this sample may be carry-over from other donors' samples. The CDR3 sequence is CASSPQSQGAGEAFF. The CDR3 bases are TGTGCCAGCAGCCCACAATCCCAGGGGGCGGGTGAAGCTTTCTTT.